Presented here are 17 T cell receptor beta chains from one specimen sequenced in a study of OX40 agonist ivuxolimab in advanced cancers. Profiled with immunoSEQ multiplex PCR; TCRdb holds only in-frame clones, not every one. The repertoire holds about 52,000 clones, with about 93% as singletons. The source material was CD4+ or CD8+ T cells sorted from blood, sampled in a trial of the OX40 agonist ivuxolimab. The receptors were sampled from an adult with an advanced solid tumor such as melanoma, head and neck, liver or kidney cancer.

The CDR3 is CASSIAGENQETQYF. CDR3 nucleotides: TGTGCCAGTAGTATCGCAGGGGAGAACCAAGAGACCCAGTACTTC. The rearrangement joins TRBV19 to TRBJ2-5; maybe TRBD1 (6 bases). Germline V gene sequence: CDR1 LNHDA, CDR2 SQIVND (reference sequence). The CDR3 spans 15 residues. The germline V and J ends were trimmed by 3 bases and 0 bases, with 11 bases remaining between them.

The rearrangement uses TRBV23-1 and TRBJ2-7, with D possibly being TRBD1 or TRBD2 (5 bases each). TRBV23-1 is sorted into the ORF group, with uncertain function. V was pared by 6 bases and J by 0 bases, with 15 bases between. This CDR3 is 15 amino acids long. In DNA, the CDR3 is TGCGCCAGCAGCCCTGGGACGGAATCCTCCTACGAGCAGTACTTC. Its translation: CASSPGTESSYEQYF.

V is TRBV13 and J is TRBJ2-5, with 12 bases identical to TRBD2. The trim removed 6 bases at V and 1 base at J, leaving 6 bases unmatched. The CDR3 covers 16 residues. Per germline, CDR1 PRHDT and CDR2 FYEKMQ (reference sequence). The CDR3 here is CASSTGTSGLQETQYF. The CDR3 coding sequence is TGTGCCAGCAGTACCGGGACTAGCGGGCTCCAAGAGACCCAGTACTTC.

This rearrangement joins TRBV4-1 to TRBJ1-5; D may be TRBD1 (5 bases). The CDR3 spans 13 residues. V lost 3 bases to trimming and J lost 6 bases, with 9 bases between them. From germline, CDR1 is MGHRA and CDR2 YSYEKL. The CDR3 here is CASSQGGSQPQHF. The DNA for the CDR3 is TGCGCCAGCAGCCAGGGGGGGAGTCAGCCCCAGCATTTT.

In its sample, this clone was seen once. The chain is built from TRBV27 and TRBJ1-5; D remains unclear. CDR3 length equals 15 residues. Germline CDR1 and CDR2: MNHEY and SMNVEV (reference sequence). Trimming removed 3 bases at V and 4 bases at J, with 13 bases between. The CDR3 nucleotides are TGTGCCAGCAGTTTCGCTAGGTCAGCAAATCAGCCCCAGCATTTT. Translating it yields CASSFARSANQPQHF.

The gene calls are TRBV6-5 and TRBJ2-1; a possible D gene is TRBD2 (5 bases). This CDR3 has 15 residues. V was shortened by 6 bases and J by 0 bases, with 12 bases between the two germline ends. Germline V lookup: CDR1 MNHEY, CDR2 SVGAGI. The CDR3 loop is CASRLDGSSYNEQFF. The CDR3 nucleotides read TGTGCCAGCAGACTAGACGGAAGCTCCTACAATGAGCAGTTCTTC.

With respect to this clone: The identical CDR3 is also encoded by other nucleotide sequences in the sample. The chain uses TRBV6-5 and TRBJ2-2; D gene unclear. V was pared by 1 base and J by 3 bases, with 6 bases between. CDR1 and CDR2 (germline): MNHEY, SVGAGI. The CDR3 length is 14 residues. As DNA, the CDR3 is TGTGCCAGCAGTTACTTGTCAGACACCGGGGAGCTGTTTTTT. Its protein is CASSYLSDTGELFF.

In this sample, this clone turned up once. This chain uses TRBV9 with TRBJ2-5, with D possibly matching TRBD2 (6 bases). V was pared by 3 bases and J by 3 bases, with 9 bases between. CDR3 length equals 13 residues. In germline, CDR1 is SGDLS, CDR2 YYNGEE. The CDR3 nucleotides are TGTGCCAGCAGCGGCGGGGATAAAGAGACCCAGTACTTC. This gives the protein CASSGGDKETQYF. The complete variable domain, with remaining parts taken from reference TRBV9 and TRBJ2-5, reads DSGVTQTPKHLITATGQRVTLRCSPRSGDLSVYWYQQSLDQGLQFLIQYYNGEERAKGNILERFSAQQFPDLHSELNLSSLELGDSALYFCASSGGDKETQYFGPGTRLLVL.

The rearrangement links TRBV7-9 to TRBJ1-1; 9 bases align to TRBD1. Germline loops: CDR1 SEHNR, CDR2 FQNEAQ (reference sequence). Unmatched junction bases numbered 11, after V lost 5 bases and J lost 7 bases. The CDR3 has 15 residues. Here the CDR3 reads CASSGRGQGYIEAFF. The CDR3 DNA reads TGTGCCAGCAGCGGGCGGGGACAGGGATACATTGAAGCTTTCTTT.

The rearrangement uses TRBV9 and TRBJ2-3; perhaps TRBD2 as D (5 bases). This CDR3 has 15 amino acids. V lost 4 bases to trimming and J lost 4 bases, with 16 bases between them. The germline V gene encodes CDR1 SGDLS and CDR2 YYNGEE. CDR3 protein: CASSPRSGGPDTQYF. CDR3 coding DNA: TGTGCCAGCAGCCCCCGATCTGGAGGTCCAGATACGCAGTATTTT.

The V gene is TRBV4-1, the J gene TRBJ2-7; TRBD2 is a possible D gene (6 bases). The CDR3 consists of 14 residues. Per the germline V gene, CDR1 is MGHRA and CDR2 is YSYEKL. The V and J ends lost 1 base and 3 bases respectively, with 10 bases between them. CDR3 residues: CASSQVLEGYEQYF. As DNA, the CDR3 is TGCGCCAGCAGCCAAGTTTTGGAGGGCTACGAGCAGTACTTC.

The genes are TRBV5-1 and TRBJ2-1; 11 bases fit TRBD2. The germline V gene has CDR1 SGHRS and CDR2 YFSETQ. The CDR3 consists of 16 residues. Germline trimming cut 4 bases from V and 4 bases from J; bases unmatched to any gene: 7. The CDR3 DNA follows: TGCGCCAGCAGCCCCGGACTAGCGGGTTTATACAATGAGCAGTTCTTC. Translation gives CASSPGLAGLYNEQFF. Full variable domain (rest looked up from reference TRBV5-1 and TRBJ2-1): KAGVTQTPRYLIKTRGQQVTLSCSPISGHRSVSWYQQTPGQGLQFLFEYFSETQRNKGNFPGRFSGRQFSNSRSEMNVSTLELGDSALYLCASSPGLAGLYNEQFFGPGTRLTVL.

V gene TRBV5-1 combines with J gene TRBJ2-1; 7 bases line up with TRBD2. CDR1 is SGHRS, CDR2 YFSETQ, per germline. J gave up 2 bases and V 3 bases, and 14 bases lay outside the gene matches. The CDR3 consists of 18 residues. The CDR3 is CASSWTPREGPTYNEQFF. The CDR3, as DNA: TGCGCCAGCAGCTGGACCCCCAGGGAGGGACCTACCTACAATGAGCAGTTCTTC. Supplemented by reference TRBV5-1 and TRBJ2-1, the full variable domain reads KAGVTQTPRYLIKTRGQQVTLSCSPISGHRSVSWYQQTPGQGLQFLFEYFSETQRNKGNFPGRFSGRQFSNSRSEMNVSTLELGDSALYLCASSWTPREGPTYNEQFFGPGTRLTVL.

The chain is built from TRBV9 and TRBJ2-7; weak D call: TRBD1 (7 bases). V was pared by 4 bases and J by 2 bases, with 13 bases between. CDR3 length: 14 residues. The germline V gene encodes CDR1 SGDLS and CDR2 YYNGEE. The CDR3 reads CASSTQGGPYEQYF. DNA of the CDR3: TGTGCCAGCAGCACTCAGGGGGGCCCCTACGAGCAGTACTTC.

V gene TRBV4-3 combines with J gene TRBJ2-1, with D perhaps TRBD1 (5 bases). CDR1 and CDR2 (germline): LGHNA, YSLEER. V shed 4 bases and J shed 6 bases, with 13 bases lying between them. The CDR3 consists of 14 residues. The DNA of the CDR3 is TGCGCCAGCAGCCTCGACAGTTTCCTCAATGAGCAGTTCTTC. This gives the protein CASSLDSFLNEQFF.

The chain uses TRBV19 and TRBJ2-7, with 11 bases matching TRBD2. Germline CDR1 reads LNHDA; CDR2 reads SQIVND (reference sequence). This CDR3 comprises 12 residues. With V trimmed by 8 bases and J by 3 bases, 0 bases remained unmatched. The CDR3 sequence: CASGTSGYEQYF. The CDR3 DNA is TGTGCCAGTGGGACTAGCGGCTACGAGCAGTACTTC.

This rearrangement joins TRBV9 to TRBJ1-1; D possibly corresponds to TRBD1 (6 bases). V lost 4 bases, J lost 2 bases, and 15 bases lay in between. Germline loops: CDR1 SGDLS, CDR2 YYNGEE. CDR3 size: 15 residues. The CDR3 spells CASSLNRDGNTEAFF. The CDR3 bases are TGTGCCAGCAGCCTAAACAGGGACGGCAACACTGAAGCTTTCTTT.